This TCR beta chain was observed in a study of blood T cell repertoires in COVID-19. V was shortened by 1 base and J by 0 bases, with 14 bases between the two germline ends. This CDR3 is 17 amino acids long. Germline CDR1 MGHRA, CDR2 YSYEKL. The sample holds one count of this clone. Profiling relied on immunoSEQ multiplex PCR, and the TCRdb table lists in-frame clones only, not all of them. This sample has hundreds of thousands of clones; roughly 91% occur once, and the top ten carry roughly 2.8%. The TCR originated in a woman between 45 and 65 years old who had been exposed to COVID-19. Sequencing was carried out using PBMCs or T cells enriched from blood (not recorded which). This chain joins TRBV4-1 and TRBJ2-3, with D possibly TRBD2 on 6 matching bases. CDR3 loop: CASSQAFASASTDTQYF. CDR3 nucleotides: TGCGCCAGCAGCCAAGCATTCGCTAGCGCAAGCACAGATACGCAGTATTTT.